The clone carrying this T cell receptor (beta chain) was observed many times. Its antigen remains unknown. The data derive from a study of T-cell reconstitution after alpha-beta-depleted transplantation in children. Study findings and constraints: Reported findings indicate that, about two months after transplant, alpha-beta T cells came from several hundred expanded clones, which were derived from non-depleted graft cells. Newly made T cells mostly supplied T-cell counts and diversity one year after transplant. Surviving recipient T cells and thymic progenitors accounted for the high day-60 TCRbeta diversity observed in some patients.

A library of TCRbeta sequences, prepared with unique molecular identifiers, was generated. TCRdb ran MiXCR on the PCR reads and lists one entry per CDR3 protein. The table lists tens of thousands of distinct CDR3 sequences, around 5.9% of them singletons. Sequenced here: PBMCs, mostly from graft donor cells, sampled 60 days after TCRalphabeta/CD19-depleted stem cell transplant. This clonotype was sampled from a female patient aged 2-9 years who had a stem cell transplant for aplastic anemia, so the T cells may come from the graft donor.

CDR3 coding DNA: TGCAGTGCTAGTCGCCGGGAGGCTGAAGCTTTCTTT. Its translation: CSASRREAEAFF. This sequence joins TRBV20-1 and TRBJ1-1; D call uncertain. The V end was cut by 3 bases, the J end by 6 bases, with 11 bases between. The germline CDR1 and CDR2 sequences are DFQATT and SNEGSKA (reference sequence). The CDR3 sequence is 12 residues long.